A single sample gave rise to the 24 T cell receptor beta chains below, sequenced in a study of cytomegalovirus exposure and HLA in healthy donors. The PCR made use of 60 Vbeta and 13 Jbeta primers. Repertoires were generated with immunoSEQ multiplex PCR, while TCRdb's copy carries only in-frame clones and drops some. The sample has 75,000 to 95,000 clones, roughly 63% seen once. What was sequenced was PBMCs. The receptors were gathered from a man aged 50 to 59 in good health and CMV-seronegative.

This clone was seen a handful of times. This chain links TRBV5-1 with TRBJ1-2, with 9 bases that match TRBD1. Germline loops: CDR1 SGHRS, CDR2 YFSETQ. The CDR3 loop spans 15 amino acids. Trimming took 4 bases from V and 4 from J; bases not matched to a gene: 8. CDR3 amino acids: CASSPGGTGLYGYTF. The CDR3 region has the DNA TGCGCCAGCAGCCCCGGAGGGACAGGGCTCTATGGCTACACCTTC.

This clone was counted only a few times. The V call is TRBV10-3, the J call TRBJ2-1; TRBD2 matches 11 bases. Per germline, CDR1 ENHRY and CDR2 SYGVKD. The J segment lost 12 bases and the V segment lost 3 bases, leaving 16 bases of the junction unmatched. The CDR3 totals 17 residues. CDR3 region: CAISDLSGTSGHGGQFF. CDR3 sequence (DNA): TGTGCCATCAGTGATCTCTCCGGGACTAGCGGTCATGGGGGGCAGTTCTTC.

V gene TRBV4-1 combines with J gene TRBJ1-1; D is unclear. CDR1 and CDR2 (germline): MGHRA, YSYEKL. The CDR3 covers 16 residues. V shed 4 bases and J shed 1 base, with 16 bases lying between them. For the CDR3, the DNA is TGCGCCAGCAGCCCGAGGTTCCCGGCCGCGAACACTGAAGCTTTCTTT. As protein: CASSPRFPAANTEAFF.

A few counts support this clone. The J gene is TRBJ2-7, the V gene TRBV7-8, with 9 bases identical to TRBD2. The V segment lost 1 base and the J segment 0 bases; nucleotides outside the gene matches: 1. CDR1 and CDR2 (germline): SGHVS, FQNEAQ. CDR3 length equals 15 residues. The CDR3 nucleotides read TGTGCCAGCAGCTTAGGGACTAGCGCCTCCTACGAGCAGTACGTC. It encodes CASSLGTSASYEQYV.

This clone was counted between two and nine times. The sample contains more than one DNA sequence encoding this CDR3. The chain joins TRBV29-1 to TRBJ1-1, with 9 positions matching TRBD1. The V gene end was trimmed by 6 bases and the J gene end by 5 bases; junction bases not matched to a gene: 4. The CDR3 contains 12 residues. CDR1 is SQVTM, CDR2 ANQGSEA, per germline. The CDR3 sequence: CSVDRGGTEAFF. The CDR3 DNA sequence: TGCAGCGTCGACAGGGGGGGGACTGAAGCTTTCTTT.

This sequence joins TRBV27 and TRBJ1-3; D gene ambiguous. Germline assignment: CDR1 MNHEY and CDR2 SMNVEV (reference sequence). This CDR3 spans 14 amino acids. Trimming cost V 5 bases and J 0 bases, with 8 bases left between them. CDR3 residues: CASSLRPSGNTIYF. CDR3 nucleotide sequence: TGTGCCAGCAGTCTCCGTCCCTCTGGAAACACCATATATTTT.

This chain connects TRBV18 to TRBJ1-4; TRBD1 matches at 11 bases. Per the germline V gene, CDR1 is KGHSH and CDR2 is LQKENI. Trimming cost V 3 bases and J 7 bases; bases outside gene matches: 1. CDR3 size: 14 residues. CDR3 nucleotide sequence: TGTGCCAGCTCACCGGGACAGGGGGGTGAAAAACTGTTTTTT. This codes for CASSPGQGGEKLFF.

This chain uses TRBV5-4 with TRBJ1-2; TRBD1 aligns across 7 bases. V was pared by 4 bases and J by 3 bases, with 6 bases of the junction left unmatched. Germline V gene lookup returns CDR1 SGHNT and CDR2 YYREEE (reference sequence). The CDR3 length is 14 residues. In DNA, the CDR3 is TGTGCCAGCAGCCCAAGACAGGGAGACTATGGCTACACCTTC. It yields the protein CASSPRQGDYGYTF.

This rearrangement joins TRBV4-2 to TRBJ1-4, with D maybe TRBD1 (5 bases). The CDR3 contains 17 residues. Germline values: CDR1 LGHNA, CDR2 YNFKEQ. V was trimmed by 1 base and J by 4 bases, leaving 16 bases between them. The CDR3 DNA sequence: TGTGCCAGCAGCCAAGGGACATTGGCCAGGGTTAATGAAAAACTGTTTTTT. This gives the protein CASSQGTLARVNEKLFF.

The V and J genes are TRBV28 and TRBJ1-2, with 9 bases lining up with TRBD1. This CDR3 region has 14 residues. Germline CDR1 and CDR2: MDHEN and SYDVKM. V was clipped by 5 bases and J by 8 bases; unmatched bases: 9. The CDR3 DNA reads as TGTGCCAGCAGTCGGATTACAGGGGGCGGGGGCTACACCTTC. This gives the protein CASSRITGGGGYTF.

V usage is TRBV30 and J usage is TRBJ2-3, with 9 bases lining up with TRBD2. CDR1 is GTSNPN, CDR2 SVGIG, per germline (reference sequence). The V segment lost 0 bases and the J segment 5 bases; nucleotides outside the gene matches: 6. This CDR3 spans 15 amino acids. Here the CDR3 reads CAWSVGGRAQDTQYF. The CDR3 nucleotides are TGTGCCTGGAGTGTCGGCGGGAGGGCCCAAGATACGCAGTATTTT. The full variable domain, in which reference TRBV30 and TRBJ2-3 provide the parts outside the CDR3, is SQTIHQWPATLVQPVGSPLSLECTVEGTSNPNLYWYRQAAGRGLQLLFYSVGIGQISSEVPQNLSASRPQDRQFILSSKKLLLSDSGFYLCAWSVGGRAQDTQYFGPGTRLTVL.

With respect to this clone: Other nucleotide sequences from this sample produce the same CDR3. The chain is built from TRBV5-6 and TRBJ1-5; 9 bases line up with TRBD1. V shed 3 bases and J 5 bases; nucleotides not matched to a gene: 3. The CDR3 is 14 amino acids. Per germline, CDR1 SGHDT and CDR2 YYEEEE. The CDR3 DNA reads TGTGCCAGCAGCTCTGACAGGGGGGATCAGCCCCAGCATTTT. It translates to CASSSDRGDQPQHF.

The chain carries TRBV7-8 and TRBJ2-1; 8 bases are a match to TRBD1. The CDR3 length is 15 residues. V lost 4 bases, J lost 4 bases, and 6 bases stayed unmatched. Germline V gene sequence: CDR1 SGHVS, CDR2 FQNEAQ. CDR3: CASSSRTGMYNEQFF. The CDR3 DNA is TGTGCCAGCAGCTCCAGGACAGGGATGTACAATGAGCAGTTCTTC.

This clone was detected once. This chain uses TRBV4-1 with TRBJ1-4; 8 nucleotides align to TRBD1. The junction had 6 bases not matched to a gene; V was cut back by 0 bases and J by 3 bases. CDR1 is MGHRA, CDR2 YSYEKL, per germline. The CDR3 is 17 amino acids. For the CDR3, the DNA is TGCGCCAGCAGCCAAGATGGTCGGACAGGGTCTAATGAAAAACTGTTTTTT. Protein product: CASSQDGRTGSNEKLFF.

This clone has a handful of counts. This chain joins TRBV4-3 and TRBJ2-1; 8 bases agree with TRBD2. V shed 0 bases and J 3 bases; nucleotides not matched to a gene: 1. This CDR3 has 15 residues. Germline values: CDR1 LGHNA, CDR2 YSLEER. CDR3 residues: CASSQDLAGYNEQFF. The CDR3 DNA follows: TGCGCCAGCAGCCAAGATCTAGCGGGCTACAATGAGCAGTTCTTC.

The V gene is TRBV29-1, the J gene TRBJ1-4; 12 bases map to TRBD1. The CDR3 sequence is 16 residues long. Germline assignment: CDR1 SQVTM and CDR2 ANQGSEA. V was pared by 6 bases and J by 4 bases, with 9 bases of the junction left unmatched. The CDR3 sequence: CSVTGTGGQFNEKLFF. The CDR3 DNA reads as TGCAGCGTCACCGGGACAGGGGGCCAATTTAATGAAAAACTGTTTTTT. Full variable domain (outside the CDR3, taken from reference TRBV29-1 and TRBJ1-4): SAVISQKPSRDICQRGTSLTIQCQVDSQVTMMFWYRQQPGQSLTLIATANQGSEATYESGFVIDKFPISRPNLTFSTLTVSNMSPEDSSIYLCSVTGTGGQFNEKLFFGSGTQLSVL.

The chain employs TRBV5-1 and TRBJ2-2; D uncertain. Germline values: CDR1 SGHRS, CDR2 YFSETQ. The CDR3 has 13 residues. Trimming removed 4 bases from V and 5 bases from J, with 9 bases in between. The CDR3 region is CASSVVRTGELFF. CDR3 nucleotide sequence: TGCGCCAGCAGCGTAGTCCGGACCGGGGAGCTGTTTTTT.

The gene calls are TRBV7-2 and TRBJ2-1; 7 nucleotides align to TRBD2. This CDR3 is built from 15 residues. Germline CDR1 is SGHTA and CDR2 is FQGNSA. V trimming: 2 bases; J trimming: 4 bases; junction bases outside the gene matches: 5. Written as DNA, the CDR3 is TGTGCCAGCAGCTTATCGGCTAGCGGTTACAATGAGCAGTTCTTC. As protein: CASSLSASGYNEQFF.

This chain connects TRBV5-4 to TRBJ2-1, with 10 bases lining up with TRBD1. Germline loops: CDR1 SGHNT, CDR2 YYREEE (reference sequence). V dropped 4 bases and J dropped 2; count of bases not matched to a gene: 3. The CDR3 has 15 residues. CDR3: CASSPGQGAYNEQFF. The CDR3 nucleotides are TGTGCCAGCAGCCCTGGACAGGGGGCCTACAATGAGCAGTTCTTC.

The chain links TRBV15 to TRBJ2-3; D might be TRBD2 (5 bases). This CDR3 has 13 residues. Germline CDR1 LNHNV, CDR2 YYDKDF (reference sequence). V was clipped by 1 base and J by 15 bases, with 17 bases between them. The CDR3 nucleotides read TGTGCCACCAGCAGAGTCCCTGAGGGAGAGGGCTATTTT. The encoded protein is CATSRVPEGEGYF.

The chain employs TRBV28 and TRBJ1-2; D call uncertain. V was pared by 4 bases and J by 4 bases, with 13 bases between. This CDR3 comprises 14 residues. CDR1 MDHEN and CDR2 SYDVKM come from the germline V gene. The CDR3, as DNA: TGTGCCAGCAGTTCTACGTTTTCCGGCTATGGCTACACCTTC. Encoded protein: CASSSTFSGYGYTF.

The chain is built from TRBV29-1 and TRBJ1-2, with TRBD1 identical over 7 bases. The CDR3 length is 12 residues. Losses at the gene ends were 7 bases for V and 8 bases for J; bases not matched to a gene: 10. Germline CDR1 is SQVTM and CDR2 is ANQGSEA. The CDR3 is CSELGQEGGYTF. CDR3 DNA: TGCAGCGAACTTGGACAGGAGGGGGGCTACACCTTC.

This chain joins TRBV2 and TRBJ1-2, with D perhaps matching TRBD1 (5 bases). CDR1 and CDR2 (germline): SNHLY, FYNNEI. The CDR3 is 14 residues long. V was shortened by 2 bases and J by 4 bases, with 11 bases between the two germline ends. CDR3 sequence reads: CASSEQGASYGYTF. For the CDR3, the DNA is TGTGCCAGCAGTGAACAAGGGGCCAGCTATGGCTACACCTTC. Combining the CDR3 with reference TRBV2 and TRBJ1-2 gives the whole variable domain EPEVTQTPSHQVTQMGQEVILRCVPISNHLYFYWYRQILGQKVEFLVSFYNNEISEKSEIFDDQFSVERPDGSNFTLKIRSTKLEDSAMYFCASSEQGASYGYTFGSGTRLTVV.

For this clone: Other DNA sequences in the same sample also yield this CDR3. CDR3 protein: CASSQGGLAGVGTGELFF. The CDR3 nucleotides are TGCGCCAGCAGCCAAGGAGGGCTAGCGGGAGTAGGGACCGGGGAGCTGTTTTTT. V gene TRBV4-1 combines with J gene TRBJ2-2; TRBD2 aligns across 10 bases. V lost 1 base and J lost 5; bases outside the gene matches: 10. This CDR3 has 18 amino acids. Germline CDR1 MGHRA, CDR2 YSYEKL.